A single sample is the source of the 14 T cell receptor beta chains below, sequenced in a study of T cells after posttransplantation cyclophosphamide. Sampled 1 year posttransplant, controls received myeloablative marrow transplants, methotrexate and a calcineurin inhibitor. Data came from immunoSEQ multiplex PCR; TCRdb stores just in-frame clones and leaves some out. The sample includes about 21,000 clones, about 86% of them seen just once. The material sequenced was PBMCs, taken about 400 days after allogeneic stem cell transplant with calcineurin inhibitor and methotrexate. These TCRs come from a female patient in her thirties or forties who received an allogeneic stem cell transplant from an unrelated donor, was CMV-positive, and had acute and chronic GVHD. The graft donor may have given rise to some T cells.

This clone was picked up a small number of times. The chain combines TRBV5-1 with TRBJ2-3; 9 bases align to TRBD1. In germline, CDR1 is SGHRS, CDR2 YFSETQ. CDR3 length: 16 residues. J was trimmed by 3 bases and V by 2 bases; bases with no gene match: 7. For the CDR3, the DNA is TGCGCCAGCAGCTTACCTACAGGGGGCGAGACAGATACGCAGTATTTT. It yields the protein CASSLPTGGETDTQYF.

The chain employs TRBV10-3 and TRBJ2-2; D possibly corresponds to TRBD1 (6 bases). This CDR3 comprises 16 residues. V lost 3 bases to trimming and J lost 5 bases, with 16 bases between them. The V gene's germline CDR1 is ENHRY and CDR2 SYGVKD. The CDR3 region is CAISDPGTKLTGELFF. The CDR3 coding sequence is TGTGCCATCAGTGACCCCGGGACAAAGTTAACCGGGGAGCTGTTTTTT.

The chain uses TRBV7-6 and TRBJ2-3; 7 positions agree with TRBD1. Germline CDR1 reads SGHVS; CDR2 reads FNYEAQ. V lost 1 base to trimming and J lost 8 bases; unmatched junction nucleotides: 12. The CDR3 loop spans 16 amino acids. CDR3 DNA: TGTGCCAGCAGCTTAGGGACAGGTGCCTCCCCCGGTACGCAGTATTTT. This codes for CASSLGTGASPGTQYF.

The chain recombines TRBV5-1 with TRBJ2-5, with a weak D call TRBD1 (6 bases). Germline CDR1 and CDR2: SGHRS and YFSETQ. The CDR3 runs to 15 residues. V lost 6 bases and J 5 bases, leaving 20 bases between the germline ends. In DNA, the CDR3 is TGCGCCAGCAAAGAGGTATCCGGGACAAGGGAGACCCAGTACTTC. Protein product: CASKEVSGTRETQYF.

This chain links TRBV27 with TRBJ1-2; no reliable D call. The CDR3 covers 13 residues. Germline V gene data show CDR1 as MNHEY and CDR2 as SMNVEV (reference sequence). The germline V and J ends were trimmed by 4 bases and 7 bases, with 13 bases remaining between them. CDR3 sequence reads: CASSSRPEGGYTF. CDR3 bases: TGTGCCAGCAGTTCGCGACCGGAGGGTGGCTACACCTTC.

This chain uses TRBV9 with TRBJ2-1; 7 bases map to TRBD2. The CDR3 extends over 16 amino acids. Germline CDR1 is SGDLS and CDR2 is YYNGEE. Losses at the gene ends were 4 bases for V and 8 bases for J; bases not matched to a gene: 15. The CDR3 sequence: CASSLGGDLTKDEQFF. CDR3 DNA sequence: TGTGCCAGCAGCCTTGGGGGGGACCTAACAAAGGATGAGCAGTTCTTC.

J is TRBJ2-1 and V is TRBV28; 10 nucleotides match TRBD2. V shed 7 bases and J 7 bases; nucleotides not matched to a gene: 4. The CDR3 length is 13 residues. Germline-derived CDR1 and CDR2 are MDHEN and SYDVKM. The CDR3 loop reads CASKAGGPNEQFF. The DNA of the CDR3 is TGTGCCAGCAAAGCGGGAGGGCCTAATGAGCAGTTCTTC.

Note on this clone: Sequence at one end of the junction differs from germline and may be a read error. The CDR3 DNA is TGTGCTAGCAGCCTAGGACAGGACTATGGCTACACCTTC. Its translation is CASSLGQDYGYTF. This chain connects TRBV7-7 to TRBJ1-2, with 7 bases fitting TRBD1. This CDR3 is built from 13 residues. In germline, CDR1 is SSHAT, CDR2 FNYEAQ (reference sequence).

DNA for the CDR3: TGCGCCAAACTGACAGAGAACATTCAGTACTTC. It translates to CAKLTENIQYF. The J gene is TRBJ2-4, the V gene TRBV10-1, with D possibly matching TRBD1 (5 bases). The V end lost 10 bases, the J end lost 7 bases, and 11 bases lay between the germline ends. The CDR3 is 11 amino acids. From germline, CDR1 is WNHNN and CDR2 SYGVQD (reference sequence).

V and J are TRBV7-2 and TRBJ2-7; 7 bases align to TRBD1. Losses at the gene ends were 5 bases for V and 7 bases for J; bases not matched to a gene: 8. The germline CDR1 and CDR2 sequences are SGHTA and FQGNSA. The CDR3 totals 13 residues. In nucleotides, the CDR3 is TGTGCCAGCAGCCAAAACAGGGGCAAGGAGCAGTACTTC. It specifies CASSQNRGKEQYF. The entire variable domain, with the rest obtained from reference TRBV7-2 and TRBJ2-7, is as follows: GAGVSQSPSNKVTEKGKDVELRCDPISGHTALYWYRQSLGQGLEFLIYFQGNSAPDKSGLPSDRFSAERTGGSVSTLTIQRTQQEDSAVYLCASSQNRGKEQYFGPGTRLTVT.

This clone is classed as large (0.1 to 1%). The chain couples TRBV13 to TRBJ2-7; 14 bases line up with TRBD2. CDR1 and CDR2 (germline): PRHDT, FYEKMQ (reference sequence). CDR3 length: 20 amino acids. The V and J ends lost 1 base and 2 bases, in that order; junction bases with no gene match: 13. The CDR3 DNA reads TGTGCCAGCAGCTTAGTTCCCGGGACTAGCGGGAGTGAATACCCCTACGAGCAGTACTTC. Its protein is CASSLVPGTSGSEYPYEQYF. Based on the CDR3 plus reference TRBV13 and TRBJ2-7, the full variable domain is AAGVIQSPRHLIKEKRETATLKCYPIPRHDTVYWYQQGPGQDPQFLISFYEKMQSDKGSIPDRFSAQQFSDYHSELNMSSLELGDSALYFCASSLVPGTSGSEYPYEQYFGPGTRLTVT.

The chain carries TRBV19 and TRBJ2-7; D is possibly TRBD1 (5 bases). This CDR3 comprises 13 residues. The germline CDR1 and CDR2 sequences are LNHDA and SQIVND (reference sequence). Trimming removed 5 bases at V and 2 bases at J, with 10 bases between. The CDR3 DNA is TGTGCCAGTAGTTCAGGGCGACCCTACGAGCAGTACTTC. The encoded protein is CASSSGRPYEQYF.

The chain has TRBV2 and TRBJ2-3; D not resolved. V was clipped by 8 bases and J by 4 bases, with 7 bases between them. The germline V gene has CDR1 SNHLY and CDR2 FYNNEI. The CDR3 extends over 11 amino acids. CDR3 sequence (DNA): TGTGCCAGCTCAGCGCCAGATACGCAGTATTTT. This gives the protein CASSAPDTQYF.

A few counts support this clone. The chain joins TRBV14 to TRBJ2-3; 8 bases are shared with TRBD1. After removal of 2 bases from V and 6 bases from J, the junction contained 7 bases not matched to a gene. Germline V gives CDR1 SGHDN, CDR2 FVKESK. This CDR3 comprises 15 residues. The CDR3 DNA reads as TGTGCCAGCAGCCAACTCGGACAGGGCGGCGATACGCAGTATTTT. As protein: CASSQLGQGGDTQYF.